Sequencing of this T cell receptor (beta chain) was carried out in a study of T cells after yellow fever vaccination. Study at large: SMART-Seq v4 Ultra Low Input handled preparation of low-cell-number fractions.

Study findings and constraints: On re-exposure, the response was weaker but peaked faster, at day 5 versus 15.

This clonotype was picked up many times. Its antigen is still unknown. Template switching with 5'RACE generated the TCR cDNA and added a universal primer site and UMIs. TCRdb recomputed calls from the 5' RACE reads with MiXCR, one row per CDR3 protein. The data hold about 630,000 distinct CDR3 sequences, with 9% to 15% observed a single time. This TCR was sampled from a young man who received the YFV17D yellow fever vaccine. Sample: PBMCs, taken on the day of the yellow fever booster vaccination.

The CDR3 loop is CASSRAGGSYEQYF. DNA for the CDR3: TGTGCCAGCAGCCGAGCGGGAGGCAGCTACGAGCAGTACTTC. The genes are TRBV12-3 or TRBV12-4 and TRBJ2-7; TRBD2 aligns across 9 bases. This CDR3 is 14 amino acids long. V dropped 6 bases and J dropped 3; count of bases not matched to a gene: 6.